Listed below are T cell receptor beta chains from one sample, sequenced in a study of persistence of HIV-infected CD4 T cells. The assay was immunoSEQ multiplex PCR, and TCRdb's table has in-frame clones only and misses some. The data hold under 45,000 clones, with roughly 90% observed a single time. These receptors lack a known antigen. Sample: CD4+ T cells sorted from PBMCs after roughly 18-hour stimulation, taken from a patient who received antiretroviral therapy. The receptor set was obtained from an adult man with HIV who was CMV-seropositive. CDR3s include the opening cysteine and the closing phenylalanine or tryptophan. Each record gives: CDR3 length, D gene, clone size, J gene, V gene, CDR3 protein, CDR3 DNA. The D gene is left open where the match is weak. Only part of the rows carry a size: once, few, many, or a class if the clone is expanded.

>13|.|.|TRBJ1-1|TRBV6-5
CASSYDLYTEAFF
TGTGCCAGCAGTTACGACTTGTACACTGAAGCTTTCTTT
>13|.|.|TRBJ2-7|TRBV19
CASSGQNTHEQYF
TGTGCCAGTAGTGGACAGAACACCCACGAGCAGTACTTC
>15|TRBD2|.|TRBJ2-1|TRBV5-1
CASSFLAGERNEQFF
TGCGCCAGCAGCTTTCTAGCGGGGGAGAGGAATGAGCAGTTCTTC
>14|.|.|TRBJ1-4|TRBV9
CASSEQATNEKLFF
TGTGCCAGCAGCGAACAGGCAACTAATGAAAAACTGTTTTTT
>15|.|.|TRBJ1-5|TRBV7-2
CASSPVAGVRQPQHF
TGTGCCAGCAGCCCCGTGGCAGGGGTTCGTCAGCCCCAGCATTTT
>15|.|.|TRBJ1-1|TRBV5-5
CASSSRGGSGTEAFF
TGTGCCAGCAGCTCTAGGGGAGGGTCGGGCACTGAAGCTTTCTTT
>15|.|.|TRBJ1-5|TRBV6-5
CASKRGVNGNQPQHF
TGTGCCAGCAAGAGGGGGGTTAATGGCAATCAGCCCCAGCATTTT
>15|.|.|TRBJ2-3|TRBV6-5
CASRREGGPGDTQYF
TGTGCCAGCAGGAGAGAAGGGGGGCCTGGAGATACGCAGTATTTT
>13|.|.|TRBJ1-6|TRBV6-4
CASSQEENSPLHF
TGTGCCAGCAGTCAGGAGGAGAATTCACCCCTCCACTTT
>14|.|.|TRBJ1-3|TRBV25-1
CASTDGSSGNTIYF
TGTGCCAGCACGGACGGCAGCTCTGGAAACACCATATATTTT
>15|.|.|TRBJ2-2|TRBV28
CASSLGGAGTGELFF
TGTGCCAGCAGTTTGGGGGGCGCTGGCACCGGGGAGCTGTTTTTT
>13|TRBD1|.|TRBJ1-5|TRBV6-6
CASRPTGDQPQHF
TGTGCCAGCAGACCAACAGGGGATCAGCCCCAGCATTTT
>17|.|once|TRBJ2-6|TRBV27
CASRVFGVQSTANVLTF
TGTGCCAGCAGAGTTTTCGGGGTACAATCGACGGCCAACGTCCTGACTTTC
>14|.|once|TRBJ1-5|TRBV19
CASSIVERGQPQHF
TGTGCCAGTAGTATTGTCGAAAGGGGGCAGCCCCAGCATTTT
>15|.|.|TRBJ1-4|TRBV5-1
CASSAVGSGNEKLFF
TGCGCCAGCAGCGCCGTTGGGTCGGGTAATGAAAAACTGTTTTTT
>14|.|.|TRBJ1-6|TRBV2
CASSPRQAPSPLHF
TGTGCCAGCAGTCCTCGACAGGCGCCATCACCCCTCCACTTT
>15|.|.|TRBJ1-1|TRBV19
CASSLGQRMNTEAFF
TGTGCCAGTAGTCTCGGACAGCGGATGAACACTGAAGCTTTCTTT
>17|TRBD1|.|TRBJ2-1|TRBV5-1
CASSSRSPGQGNNEQFF
TGCGCCAGCAGCTCCAGAAGTCCGGGACAGGGGAACAATGAGCAGTTCTTC
>15|.|once|TRBJ2-6|TRBV6-1
CASSERVTGANVLTF
TGTGCCAGCAGTGAAAGAGTCACTGGGGCCAACGTCCTGACTTTC
>15|.|.|TRBJ2-7|TRBV4-2
CASSQEGLGGYEQYF
TGTGCCAGCAGCCAAGAAGGGTTAGGTGGGTACGAGCAGTACTTC
>12|.|.|TRBJ2-7|TRBV20-1
CSASRDAYEQYF
TGCAGTGCTAGTAGGGACGCCTACGAGCAGTACTTC
>11|.|once|TRBJ1-1|TRBV28
CASITDTEAFF
TGTGCCAGCATTACTGACACTGAAGCTTTCTTT
>15|TRBD1|.|TRBJ2-1|TRBV3-1/TRBV3-2
CASAWAGQGGDEQFF
TGTGCCAGTGCCTGGGCGGGACAGGGGGGCGATGAGCAGTTCTTC
>13|.|.|TRBJ2-2|TRBV5-1
CASSGQDTGELFF
TGCGCCAGCAGCGGGCAAGACACCGGGGAGCTGTTTTTT
>17|TRBD1|few|TRBJ2-3|TRBV3-1/TRBV3-2
CASSQDGTVNRYERQYF
TGTGCCAGCAGCCAAGATGGGACAGTGAACCGATACGAGAGGCAGTATTTT
>16|TRBD1|.|TRBJ2-1|TRBV27
CASSSLGQGKGNEQFF
TGTGCCAGCAGTTCTCTGGGACAGGGGAAGGGGAATGAGCAGTTCTTC
>11|.|.|TRBJ2-1|TRBV24-1
CATSERDEQFF
TGTGCCACCAGTGAGCGGGATGAGCAGTTCTTC
>17|.|.|TRBJ2-1|TRBV4-1
CASSQVRGGEDYNEQFF
TGCGCCAGCAGCCAAGTTCGTGGGGGCGAAGATTACAATGAGCAGTTCTTC
>12|TRBD1|.|TRBJ2-1|TRBV24-1
CATSTGVNEQFF
TGTGCCACCAGTACAGGGGTCAATGAGCAGTTCTTC
>12|.|.|TRBJ2-7|TRBV6-6
CASSFATYEQYF
TGTGCCAGCAGTTTTGCTACTTACGAGCAGTACTTC
>15|.|.|TRBJ2-2|TRBV5-1
CASSFGTRNTGELFF
TGCGCCAGCAGCTTCGGGACACGGAACACCGGGGAGCTGTTTTTT
>13|.|.|TRBJ1-6|TRBV4-1
CASSGALREILHF
TGCGCCAGCAGCGGGGCCCTCCGAGAGATCCTCCACTTT
>14|TRBD1|once|TRBJ1-2|TRBV6-5
CASSYGDRGPGYTF
TGTGCCAGCAGTTACGGGGACAGGGGACCTGGCTACACCTTC
>15|TRBD1|.|TRBJ1-2|TRBV7-9
CASSLGTGDWHGYTF
TGTGCCAGCAGCTTAGGGACAGGGGATTGGCATGGCTACACCTTC
>15|.|.|TRBJ2-7|TRBV3-1/TRBV3-2
CASSLAGQPSYEQYF
TGTGCCAGCAGCCTCGCCGGACAGCCCTCCTACGAGCAGTACTTC
>18|TRBD1|.|TRBJ1-4|TRBV19
CASSRGTGLSTTNEKLFF
TGTGCCAGTAGTCGCGGGACAGGGCTTTCTACAACTAATGAAAAACTGTTTTTT
>14|.|.|TRBJ2-1|TRBV18
CASSPRGGENEQFF
TGTGCCAGCTCACCACGAGGAGGGGAGAATGAGCAGTTCTTC
>14|.|once|TRBJ1-4|TRBV19
CASSKGVGNEKLFF
TGTGCCAGTAGTAAAGGAGTCGGGAATGAAAAACTGTTTTTT
>15|TRBD2|.|TRBJ2-3|TRBV3-1/TRBV3-2
CASSQLAGEVDTQYF
TGTGCCAGCAGCCAATTGGCGGGGGAGGTAGATACGCAGTATTTT
>14|.|few|TRBJ1-5|TRBV6-6
CASSYGGNNQPQHF
TGTGCCAGCAGTTACGGGGGAAACAATCAGCCCCAGCATTTT
>16|TRBD1|.|TRBJ2-6|TRBV5-1
CASSLPTGAGANVLTF
TGCGCCAGCAGCCTACCGACAGGGGCTGGGGCCAACGTCCTGACTTTC
>15|.|once|TRBJ2-4|TRBV19
CASSILSPGKNIQYF
TGTGCCAGTAGTATACTTAGCCCAGGGAAGAACATTCAGTACTTC
>15|.|once|TRBJ1-1|TRBV5-1
CASSLVTGTNTEAFF
TGCGCCAGCAGCTTGGTTACAGGGACGAACACTGAAGCTTTCTTT
>15|TRBD2|.|TRBJ2-7|TRBV28
CASSSGASGGREQYF
TGTGCCAGCAGTTCGGGGGCTAGCGGGGGGCGCGAGCAGTACTTC
>15|.|.|TRBJ2-3|TRBV5-1
CASSLVGLSTDTQYF
TGCGCCAGCAGCTTGGTAGGCCTAAGCACAGATACGCAGTATTTT
>15|.|once|TRBJ1-5|TRBV6-6
CASRQTGNSNQPQHF
TGTGCCAGCAGACAGACAGGTAATAGCAATCAGCCCCAGCATTTT